This T cell receptor (beta chain) emerged from a study of metastatic and nonmetastatic thyroid tumors. The overall study: Repertoires from malignant and benign thyroid patients were compared across blood and tumor or nodule tissue.

Per the original data handling: A classifier for distant metastasis in papillary thyroid cancer was constructed using CDR3 differences observed across clinicopathological groups. With MiXCR, TCRdb reprocessed the PCR reads. These V and J calls rely on TCRdb rather than the paper's analysis. The sample records around 15,000 clones, roughly 22% being singletons. The length of the CDR3 is 15 residues. Trimming stripped 3 bases from V and 4 bases from J, with 15 bases between. Germline V CDR1 and CDR2: DFQATT, SNEGSKA (reference sequence). Study-wide findings and caveats: Across blood and tumor, TCR beta diversity in malignant thyroid tumors was reportedly significantly higher than in benign nodules.

Of note for this clone: Its antigen is as yet unknown.

All patients were treatment-naive before thyroid surgery. The sequencing sample was made of adjacent normal tissue. This clonotype was sampled from a female donor with papillary thyroid cancer or a benign thyroid nodule (not recorded which). Some clones in this sample may be carry-over from other donors' samples. The chain uses TRBV20-1 and TRBJ2-2; D possibly corresponds to TRBD1 (5 bases). Written as DNA, the CDR3 is TGCAGTGCTAGTAGGCAGGGCGCGAGCACCGGGGAGCTGTTTTTT. This sequence encodes CSASRQGASTGELFF.